The sequence of this TCR beta chain was determined in a study of T cells in Graves' hyperthyroidism and ophthalmopathy. Regarding the study as a whole: For ophthalmopathy, model prediction preceded onset by a median around six months. Ophthalmopathy stood apart from stable hyperthyroidism in a 13 V-J model.

About this clonotype: What it recognizes is unknown.

TCR beta CDR3 regions were amplified from RNA transcripts. The primer set for the first-round RT-PCR of the TCR CDR3 was HTBI. TCRdb processed the multiplex PCR reads anew with MiXCR; each CDR3 protein has one entry. Found here are 330,000 or so distinct CDR3 sequences, over 15% of them singletons; the top ten hold roughly 15%. Uncontrolled infection, other autoimmune disease, pregnancy or lactation excluded patients. The sequencing sample was made of blood. This clonotype originated in a woman aged 40 to 50 with Graves' ophthalmopathy.

CDR3 amino acids: CAISGPGQLYGYTF. The CDR3 bases are TGTGCCATCAGTGGACCGGGACAGCTCTATGGCTACACCTTC. The chain has TRBV10-3 and TRBJ1-2, with 7 bases identical to TRBD1. This CDR3 has 14 residues. After removal of 4 bases from V and 4 bases from J, the junction contained 6 bases not matched to a gene. Germline CDR1 is ENHRY and CDR2 is SYGVKD.